These T cell receptor beta chains were read from a single sample in a study of blood T cells in healthy people across ages. Via MiXCR, TCRdb re-called the 5' RACE reads, giving one row per CDR3 protein. The table has about 1.7 million distinct CDR3 sequences, roughly 27% seen once. The sequenced sample was blood. The source of these receptors is a woman aged 25 to 39 in good health. CDR3s include the opening cysteine and the closing phenylalanine or tryptophan. The D gene is left open where the match is weak. The size entry is marked missing in some rows and otherwise reads once, few, many or a size class.

CDR3aa,CDR3nt,j_gene,d_gene,v_gene,abundance
CASSLAQRGYNEQFF,TGTGCCAGCAGCTTGGCCCAGCGGGGGTACAATGAGCAGTTCTTC,TRBJ2-1,TRBD2,TRBV5-4,-
CSAGGNIQYF,TGCAGCGCGGGGGGAAACATTCAGTACTTC,TRBJ2-4,TRBD2,TRBV29-1,many
CSASLGGPSMDTQYF,TGCAGTGCTTCCTTGGGGGGGCCGAGTATGGATACGCAGTATTTT,TRBJ2-3,-,TRBV20-1,-
CASSQGRLGEQFF,TGTGCCAGCAGCCAGGGACGGCTGGGTGAGCAGTTCTTC,TRBJ2-1,-,TRBV7-7,few
CASSPLAARYNEQFF,TGTGCCAGCAGCCCACTAGCGGCCCGATACAATGAGCAGTTCTTC,TRBJ2-1,TRBD2,TRBV6-2/TRBV6-3,many
CASSVEGGGAGEQFF,TGTGCCAGCAGCGTAGAGGGCGGGGGGGCAGGTGAGCAGTTCTTC,TRBJ2-1,TRBD2,TRBV9,few
CASSPGGCTYEQYF,TGTGCCAGCAGCCCGGGCGGCTGTACCTACGAGCAGTACTTC,TRBJ2-7,-,TRBV7-8,-
CASSQRQGEVYGYTF,TGCGCCAGCAGCCAGAGGCAGGGAGAGGTCTATGGCTACACCTTC,TRBJ1-2,-,TRBV4-1,many
CACSLTGADTNEKLFF,TGCGCCTGCAGCTTGACAGGGGCTGATACTAATGAAAAACTGTTTTTT,TRBJ1-4,TRBD1,TRBV5-1,-
CAAGLNTEAFF,TGTGCCGCCGGTTTGAACACTGAAGCTTTCTTT,TRBJ1-1,-,TRBV6-2/TRBV6-3,few
CASSFQGGSDTQYF,TGTGCCAGCAGCTTCCAAGGGGGGAGCGATACGCAGTATTTT,TRBJ2-3,-,TRBV7-3,-
CASIRGGTGSYNEQFF,TGTGCCAGCATAAGGGGAGGGACAGGGTCCTACAATGAGCAGTTCTTC,TRBJ2-1,TRBD1,TRBV2,-
CASSQGAAVYGYTF,TGTGCCAGCAGCCAAGGAGCAGCCGTCTATGGCTACACCTTC,TRBJ1-2,-,TRBV4-2,few
CASSLIGMQETQYF,TGCGCCAGCAGCCTCATCGGGATGCAAGAGACCCAGTACTTC,TRBJ2-5,-,TRBV5-1,-
CASRGTIAYEQYF,TGTGCCAGCAGGGGGACTATAGCCTACGAGCAGTACTTC,TRBJ2-7,TRBD2,TRBV2,-
CASSSTAATGNGYTF,TGTGCCAGCAGCTCAACCGCCGCGACAGGGAATGGCTACACCTTC,TRBJ1-2,TRBD1,TRBV5-5,-
CASLLADHNEQYF,TGTGCCAGTTTGCTAGCGGATCACAATGAGCAGTACTTC,TRBJ2-7,TRBD2,TRBV12-3/TRBV12-4,-
CASTQRKGGTDTQYF,TGTGCCAGCACCCAAAGGAAAGGGGGCACAGATACGCAGTATTTT,TRBJ2-3,-,TRBV12-3/TRBV12-4,few
CSATNDLSSGRAVSEQFF,TGCAGTGCCACTAATGACTTATCCAGTGGGAGGGCCGTGAGTGAGCAGTTCTTC,TRBJ2-1,TRBD2,TRBV20-1,-
CASIQQDVEAFF,TGTGCCAGCATACAACAAGATGTTGAAGCTTTCTTT,TRBJ1-1,-,TRBV6-1,-
CASSITSEPYEQYF,TGTGCCAGTAGTATAACAAGCGAACCCTACGAGCAGTACTTC,TRBJ2-7,-,TRBV19,few
CASRTSSTGNTIYF,TGTGCCAGCAGAACAAGCTCAACTGGAAACACCATATATTTT,TRBJ1-3,-,TRBV6-6,-
CASSLYSQTTYGYTF,TGTGCCAGCAGTTTATACAGTCAAACGACGTATGGCTACACCTTC,TRBJ1-2,-,TRBV6-5,-
CASSYATGVSNEQYF,TGTGCCAGCAGTTACGCTACAGGGGTTTCCAACGAGCAGTACTTC,TRBJ2-7,TRBD1,TRBV6-5,-
CSATAPTNTGELFF,TGCAGCGCCACGGCACCAACGAACACCGGGGAGCTGTTTTTT,TRBJ2-2,-,TRBV29-1,-
CASRTSGGEQYF,TGTGCCAGCAGGACTTCGGGGGGCGAGCAGTACTTC,TRBJ2-7,TRBD2,TRBV6-2/TRBV6-3,many
CASSLGGGRNNEQFF,TGTGCCAGCAGCCTTGGGGGCGGGAGGAACAATGAGCAGTTCTTC,TRBJ2-1,TRBD2,TRBV7-2,many
CASSPASGRGTGELFF,TGTGCCAGCAGCCCTGCTAGCGGGAGAGGTACCGGGGAGCTGTTTTTT,TRBJ2-2,TRBD2,TRBV7-2,few
CASSLARTSEQFF,TGTGCCAGCAGCTTAGCCCGGACTAGCGAACAGTTCTTC,TRBJ2-1,TRBD2,TRBV7-2,-
CASGQSGTRVPDTQYF,TGTGCTAGTGGCCAATCCGGGACTAGAGTCCCAGATACGCAGTATTTT,TRBJ2-3,TRBD2,TRBV12-5,few
CASSLGTEGANYGYTF,TGTGCCAGCAGCTTAGGGACAGAGGGGGCGAACTATGGCTACACCTTC,TRBJ1-2,TRBD1,TRBV7-9,-
CASREAWTANYGYTF,TGTGCCAGCAGGGAAGCATGGACCGCAAACTATGGCTACACCTTC,TRBJ1-2,-,TRBV12-3/TRBV12-4,-
CASSPGFSSYNEQFF,TGTGCCAGCAGCCCGGGCTTCAGCTCCTACAATGAGCAGTTCTTC,TRBJ2-1,-,TRBV5-1,many
CASSQHSDRGGQPQHF,TGTGCCAGCAGTCAGCACTCGGACAGGGGGGGTCAGCCCCAGCATTTT,TRBJ1-5,TRBD1,TRBV2,-
CASSRVSDTGELFF,TGTGCCAGCTCCCGGGTTTCAGACACCGGGGAGCTGTTTTTT,TRBJ2-2,-,TRBV9,-
CASSLRREDEQFF,TGTGCCAGCAGTTTACGGCGGGAGGATGAGCAGTTCTTC,TRBJ2-1,TRBD2,TRBV12-3/TRBV12-4,-
CASSPTTSGALEQYF,TGTGCCAGCAGTCCCACGACTAGCGGGGCATTGGAGCAGTACTTC,TRBJ2-7,TRBD2,TRBV28,-
CASTTGFEVETQYF,TGTGCCAGCACTACAGGGTTTGAGGTGGAGACCCAGTACTTC,TRBJ2-5,-,TRBV6-6,-
CASSQDLRGSPNSPLHF,TGCGCCAGCAGCCAAGATCTGAGGGGCAGTCCAAATTCACCCCTCCACTTT,TRBJ1-6,-,TRBV4-3,few
CASSLLGQGPITDTQYF,TGTGCCAGCAGTTTATTAGGCCAGGGGCCCATCACAGATACGCAGTATTTT,TRBJ2-3,-,TRBV28,-
CASSQMQGSFSYEQYF,TGTGCCAGCAGCCAAATGCAGGGTTCCTTCTCCTACGAGCAGTACTTC,TRBJ2-7,-,TRBV3-1,-
CASSPEGRYGYTF,TGTGCCAGCAGCCCCGAAGGGCGCTATGGCTACACCTTC,TRBJ1-2,-,TRBV18,-
CASSLMRQRGNTIYF,TGTGCCAGCAGTTTAATGAGGCAGCGTGGAAACACCATATATTTT,TRBJ1-3,-,TRBV28,few
CATGNWGGTHYEQYF,TGTGCCACCGGTAATTGGGGAGGGACTCACTACGAGCAGTACTTC,TRBJ2-7,TRBD2,TRBV24-1,few
CASSHQAGAFF,TGTGCCAGCAGCCACCAGGCCGGAGCTTTCTTT,TRBJ1-1,-,TRBV3-1,-
CASSYSPRSGYETQYF,TGTGCCAGCAGTTATTCCCCTAGGTCGGGGTATGAGACCCAGTACTTC,TRBJ2-5,-,TRBV6-5,many
CASREGLYGNQPQHF,TGTGCCAGCAGAGAAGGACTTTATGGCAATCAGCCCCAGCATTTT,TRBJ1-5,-,TRBV6-6,-
CAISVDRVNYGYTF,TGTGCCATCAGCGTCGACAGAGTTAACTATGGCTACACCTTC,TRBJ1-2,-,TRBV10-3,many
CASRALEAFF,TGTGCCAGCAGGGCCCTTGAAGCTTTCTTT,TRBJ1-1,-,TRBV12-3/TRBV12-4,-
CASSAPRRGGSGYTF,TGTGCCAGCAGCGCCCCCCGCAGGGGAGGCAGTGGCTACACCTTC,TRBJ1-2,-,TRBV9,few
CASSQQGLGGGLFF,TGTGCCAGCAGTCAACAGGGCCTAGGAGGGGGACTGTTTTTT,TRBJ1-4,-,TRBV12-3/TRBV12-4,once
CASSPSWSVATNEKLFF,TGTGCCAGCAGCCCCAGTTGGTCGGTCGCAACTAATGAAAAACTGTTTTTT,TRBJ1-4,-,TRBV7-2,-
CASTGSDNEQFF,TGTGCCAGCACAGGGTCGGACAATGAGCAGTTCTTC,TRBJ2-1,-,TRBV6-6,few
CASSIKGREYGYTF,TGTGCCAGTAGTATCAAAGGCCGGGAGTATGGCTACACCTTC,TRBJ1-2,-,TRBV19,-
CSARDEGGKETRYF,TGCAGTGCTAGAGATGAAGGGGGCAAAGAGACCCGGTACTTC,TRBJ2-7,TRBD1,TRBV20-1,-
CASRTAGESEQFF,TGTGCCAGCAGAACTGCAGGGGAAAGTGAGCAGTTCTTC,TRBJ2-1,-,TRBV12-3/TRBV12-4,-
CASSQEGKPISEKLFF,TGCGCCAGCAGCCAAGAAGGCAAGCCAATTAGCGAAAAACTGTTTTTT,TRBJ1-4,-,TRBV4-3,few
CASSSLSAWDTQYF,TGTGCCAGCAGTTCCCTGAGTGCTTGGGATACGCAGTATTTT,TRBJ2-3,-,TRBV28,-
CAIRPGQGFGYTF,TGTGCCATCAGACCGGGACAGGGATTTGGCTACACCTTC,TRBJ1-2,TRBD1,TRBV10-3,few